This T cell receptor beta chain emerged from a study of blood T cell repertoires in COVID-19. Only in-frame clones appear in the TCRdb table, and some are missing; sequencing was by immunoSEQ multiplex PCR. The table has 75,000 to 80,000 clones, around 84% seen once. CDR1 and CDR2 from the germline V gene are LGHDT and YNNKEL (reference sequence). With V trimmed by 4 bases and J by 3 bases, 4 bases remained unmatched. This CDR3 spans 15 amino acids. The V and J genes are TRBV3-1 (or the pseudogene TRBV3-2) and TRBJ2-1; 9 bases line up with TRBD1. Material for sequencing was peripheral blood. This receptor was taken from a man in his 60s with COVID-19, enrolled during active disease. The chain's CDR3 is CASSLPGQGYNEQFF. CDR3 coding DNA: TGTGCCAGCAGCCTACCGGGACAGGGCTACAATGAGCAGTTCTTC.